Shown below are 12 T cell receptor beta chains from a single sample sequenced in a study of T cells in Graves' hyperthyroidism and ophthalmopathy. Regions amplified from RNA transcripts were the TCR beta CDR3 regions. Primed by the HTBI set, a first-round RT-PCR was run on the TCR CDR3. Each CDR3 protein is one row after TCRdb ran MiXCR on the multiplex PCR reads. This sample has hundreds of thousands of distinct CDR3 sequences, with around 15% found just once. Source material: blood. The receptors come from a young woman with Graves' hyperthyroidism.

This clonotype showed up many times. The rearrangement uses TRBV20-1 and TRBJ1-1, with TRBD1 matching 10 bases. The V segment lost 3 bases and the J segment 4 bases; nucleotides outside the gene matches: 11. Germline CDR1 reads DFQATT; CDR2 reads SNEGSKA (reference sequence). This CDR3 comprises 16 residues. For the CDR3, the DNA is TGCAGTGCTAGTCGTATGACAGGGGGCGCGAGCACTGAAGCTTTCTTT. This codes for CSASRMTGGASTEAFF.

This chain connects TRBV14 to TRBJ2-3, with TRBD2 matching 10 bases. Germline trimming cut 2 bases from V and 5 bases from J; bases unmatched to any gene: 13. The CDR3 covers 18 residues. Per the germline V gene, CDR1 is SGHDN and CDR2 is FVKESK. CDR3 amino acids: CASSQPRAGLALLDTQYF. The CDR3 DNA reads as TGTGCCAGCAGCCAACCCAGGGCGGGACTAGCGCTACTAGATACGCAGTATTTT.

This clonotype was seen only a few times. The CDR3 sequence: CATSRGSGRPDTQYF. The CDR3 coding sequence is TGTGCCACCAGCAGAGGTAGCGGGAGGCCAGATACGCAGTATTTT. This sequence joins TRBV15 and TRBJ2-3; TRBD2 matches at 10 bases. The germline V gene has CDR1 LNHNV and CDR2 YYDKDF (reference sequence). CDR3 length: 15 amino acids. The V segment lost 1 base and the J segment 4 bases; nucleotides outside the gene matches: 2.

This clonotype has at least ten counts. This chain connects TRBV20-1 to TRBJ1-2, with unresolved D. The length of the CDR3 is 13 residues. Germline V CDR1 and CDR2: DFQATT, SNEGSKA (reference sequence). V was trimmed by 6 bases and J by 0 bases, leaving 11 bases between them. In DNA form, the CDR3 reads TGCAGTGCACGAAGACCTGCTAACTATGGCTACACCTTC. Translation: CSARRPANYGYTF.

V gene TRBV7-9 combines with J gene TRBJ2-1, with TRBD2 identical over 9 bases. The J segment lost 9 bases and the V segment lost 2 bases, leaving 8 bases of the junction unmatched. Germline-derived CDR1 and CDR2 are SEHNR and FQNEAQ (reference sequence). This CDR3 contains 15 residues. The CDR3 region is CASSLLAGGPIEQFF. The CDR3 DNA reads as TGTGCCAGCAGCTTATTGGCGGGAGGGCCAATTGAGCAGTTCTTC.

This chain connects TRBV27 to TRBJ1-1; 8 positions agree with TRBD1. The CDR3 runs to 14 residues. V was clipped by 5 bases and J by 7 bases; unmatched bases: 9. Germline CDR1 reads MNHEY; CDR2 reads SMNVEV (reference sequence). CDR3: CASSPSRTGFEAFF. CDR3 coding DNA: TGTGCCAGCAGTCCCTCAAGGACAGGGTTTGAAGCTTTCTTT.

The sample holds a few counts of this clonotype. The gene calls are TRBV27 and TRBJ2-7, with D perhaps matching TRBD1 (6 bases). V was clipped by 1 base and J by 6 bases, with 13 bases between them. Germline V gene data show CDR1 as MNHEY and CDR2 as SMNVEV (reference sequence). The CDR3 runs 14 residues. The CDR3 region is CASSLLTGLSEQYF. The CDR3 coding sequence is TGTGCCAGCAGTTTATTGACAGGACTTAGCGAGCAGTACTTC.

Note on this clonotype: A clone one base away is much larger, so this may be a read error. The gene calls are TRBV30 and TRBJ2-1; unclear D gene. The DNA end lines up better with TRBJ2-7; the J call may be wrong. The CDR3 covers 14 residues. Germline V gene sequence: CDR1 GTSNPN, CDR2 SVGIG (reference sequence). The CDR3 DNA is TGTGCCTGGAGTAGCCTCTTGGGTAACAATGAGCAGTACTTC. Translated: CAWSSLLGNNEQYF.

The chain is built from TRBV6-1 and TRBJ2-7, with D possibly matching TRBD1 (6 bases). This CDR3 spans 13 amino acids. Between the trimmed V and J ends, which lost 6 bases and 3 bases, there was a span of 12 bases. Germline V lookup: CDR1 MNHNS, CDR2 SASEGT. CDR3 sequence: CASRLRTDYEQYF. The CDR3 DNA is TGTGCCAGCAGACTCAGGACAGACTACGAGCAGTACTTC.

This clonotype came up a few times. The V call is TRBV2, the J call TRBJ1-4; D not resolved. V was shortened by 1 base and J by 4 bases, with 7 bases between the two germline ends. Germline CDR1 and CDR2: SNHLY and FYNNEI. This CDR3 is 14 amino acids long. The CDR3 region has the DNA TGTGCCAGCAGTGAAGGATGGGTTAATGAAAAACTGTTTTTT. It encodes CASSEGWVNEKLFF.

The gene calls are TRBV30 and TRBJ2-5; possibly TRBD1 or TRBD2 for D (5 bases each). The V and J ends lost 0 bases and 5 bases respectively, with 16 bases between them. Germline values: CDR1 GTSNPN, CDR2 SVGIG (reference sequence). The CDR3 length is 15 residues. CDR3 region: CAWSVIKGPGETQYF. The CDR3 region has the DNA TGTGCCTGGAGTGTGATCAAGGGACCTGGCGAGACCCAGTACTTC.

This CDR3 is CASSPSTNEQFF. The CDR3 DNA follows: TGTGCCAGCAGCCCCTCGACCAATGAGCAGTTCTTC. This chain links TRBV6-1 with TRBJ2-1; D remains unclear. There are 12 residues in the CDR3. CDR1 and CDR2 (germline): MNHNS, SASEGT. The ends were cut back, 6 bases at V and 6 bases at J, with 9 bases in the middle.